This TCR beta chain derives from a study of Graves' ophthalmopathy and Graves' hyperthyroidism. Uncontrolled infections, other autoimmune diseases, pregnancy or lactation barred patients from enrollment. Isolation of PBMCs was performed using around 9.5 ml of fresh peripheral blood. Amplification targeted the TCR beta CDR3 regions, with RNA transcripts as the source material. Investigators did first-round RT-PCR with HTBI primers, then second-round multiplex PCR. TCRdb used MiXCR to reprocess the multiplex PCR reads, holding one entry per CDR3 protein. The sample contains some 400,000 distinct CDR3 sequences, around 18% of which appear only once. This clonotype was picked up many times. Losses at the gene ends were 1 base for V and 0 bases for J; bases not matched to a gene: 10. Per the germline V gene, CDR1 is MNHEY and CDR2 is SMNVEV (reference sequence). The CDR3 is 20 amino acids.

The J gene is TRBJ2-7, the V gene TRBV27, with 15 bases identical to TRBD2. The sequenced sample consisted of peripheral blood. This clonotype originated in a young woman with Graves' ophthalmopathy. CDR3 sequence: CASSLLGTSGRRGHSYEQYF. CDR3 nucleotide sequence: TGTGCCAGCAGTTTATTGGGGACTAGCGGGAGGAGAGGCCACTCCTACGAGCAGTACTTC.